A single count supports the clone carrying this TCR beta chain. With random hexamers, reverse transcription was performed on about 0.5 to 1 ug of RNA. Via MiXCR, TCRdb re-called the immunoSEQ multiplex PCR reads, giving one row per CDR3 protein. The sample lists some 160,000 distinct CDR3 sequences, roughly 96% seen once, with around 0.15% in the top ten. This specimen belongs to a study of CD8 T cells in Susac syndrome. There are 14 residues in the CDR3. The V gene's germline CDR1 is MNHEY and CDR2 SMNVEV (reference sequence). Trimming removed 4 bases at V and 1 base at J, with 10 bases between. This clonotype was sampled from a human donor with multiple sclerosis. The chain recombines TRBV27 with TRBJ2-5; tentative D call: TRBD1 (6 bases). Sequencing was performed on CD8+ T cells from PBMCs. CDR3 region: CASSSRDTQETQYF. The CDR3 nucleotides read TGTGCCAGCAGTTCTAGGGACACCCAAGAGACCCAGTACTTC.